The T cell receptor beta chain under discussion was sequenced for a study of CD8+ T cells in alopecia areata. Across the study: Severity among treated patients was scored by the percentage of scalp area affected. Study results and caveats: Tofacitinib significantly brought down scalp clonality and expanded CD8+ clones among top 100. The study found higher clonality in lesional than normal scalp, especially in alopecia totalis/universalis. Persistence in scalp and blood during tofacitinib was observed for many expanded lesional clones.

About this clone: Its antigen remains unidentified.

The authors extracted RNA and reverse transcribed it into cDNA as the sequencing template. TCRdb's copy holds only in-frame clones and misses some; the assay was immunoSEQ multiplex PCR. The sample consists of about 270,000 clones, around 64% of them appearing once. Stated treatment: oral pan-JAK inhibitor, 5-10 mg twice daily. The specimen comprised CD4+ T cells sorted from blood, sampled around week 54, from a patient treated with tofacitinib. The sequence came from a human donor with alopecia areata.

The CDR3 reads CASSLRGGSTDTQYF. The CDR3 nucleotides read TGTGCCAGCAGCCTCAGGGGTGGAAGCACAGATACGCAGTATTTT. The chain uses TRBV27 and TRBJ2-3; TRBD1 might be the D (6 bases). The ends were cut back, 6 bases at V and 0 bases at J, with 13 bases in the middle. There are 15 residues in the CDR3. Germline V lookup: CDR1 MNHEY, CDR2 SMNVEV (reference sequence).